These 2 T cell receptor beta chains share one sample of origin, sequenced in a study of blood T cell repertoires in COVID-19. Generated by immunoSEQ multiplex PCR, the TCRdb table keeps only in-frame clones and is missing some. Here the sample spans around 290,000 clones, 85% to 90% being singletons. The sample comprised PBMCs or T cells enriched from blood (not recorded which). The receptors were gathered from a woman in her sixties in a cohort exposed to, infected with or recovered from COVID-19 (not recorded which).

The rearrangement joins TRBV19 to TRBJ1-1; D uncertain. The CDR3 is 12 residues long. The germline V gene encodes CDR1 LNHDA and CDR2 SQIVND (reference sequence). V was pared by 3 bases and J by 3 bases, with 5 bases between. The CDR3 loop is CASSIGHTEAFF. CDR3 bases: TGTGCCAGTAGTATTGGGCACACTGAAGCTTTCTTT.

The chain couples TRBV6-5 to TRBJ1-2, with 10 positions matching TRBD1. The CDR3 spans 15 residues. CDR1 MNHEY and CDR2 SVGAGI come from the germline V gene. V was clipped by 0 bases and J by 4 bases; unmatched bases: 2. CDR3 region: CASSYSDRGTYGYTF. The CDR3 DNA follows: TGTGCCAGCAGTTACTCGGACAGGGGGACCTATGGCTACACCTTC.